This entry features one T cell receptor (beta chain) sequence. Its antigen is not yet known. Within one base of it there is no much larger clone, and no base qualities were kept. This sample is part of a study of blood T cell repertoires in COVID-19 (dated by TCRdb to the early 2020s). The study in broad terms: Samples covering the acute and convalescent phases of COVID-19 were provided by collaborators in the United States, Italy and Spain. Where available, HLA class I and class II types were taken from metadata supplied by the sample provider and were not determined by assay-based typing. The sample metadata nearly always contained a de-identified subject ID, COVID-19 status, age in years and sex. Deeply sampled blood TCRbeta repertoires from subjects exposed to, actively infected with, or recovered from COVID-19 were included in the dataset. The material from the prospective study consisted of cDNA or gDNA derived from T cells, B-cell-depleted T cells, or PBMCs. The repertoires were released in a freely available public database meant as a resource for research on the immune response to SARS-CoV-2. Samples were obtained from the ongoing ImmuneRACE study (first 160 participants) and from 1,200 or so subjects provided by 6 global collaborators.

Beyond this particular receptor, the publication reports: The amount of clinical and demographic metadata varied by source and participant and was provided uncurated.

Whole blood was collected in K2EDTA tubes by collaborating institutions according to the institutions' own protocols. For TCRbeta analysis, collaborators shipped samples as frozen whole blood, isolated PBMCs, or DNA extracted from either of those sample types. The germline V gene yields SGHAT for CDR1 and FQNNGV for CDR2. The CDR3 measures 16 amino acids from cysteine to phenylalanine. Here the CDR3 DNA is all that survives: 48 bases in frame from base 1. Trimming removed 5 bases from V and 0 bases from J, leaving 13 bases between the germline ends. TCRbeta CDR3 regions were amplified from genomic DNA by means of the immunoSEQ Assay, a bias-controlled multiplex PCR. In the original analysis: The number of nucleated cells in each sample was estimated from the amplification of reference gene primers within the assay. To quantify the absolute abundance of each unique TCRbeta CDR3 rearrangement, sequence reads were collapsed and filtered. For each sample, productive Simpson clonality was calculated by taking the square root of Simpson's diversity index across productive rearrangements. TCRdb took this table from immuneACCESS and kept in-frame rearrangements with V and J called. Such tables lack part of the clones; where checked against another copy, unresolved V genes explain under half of the gap, and the rest is unexplained. D and trimming were read from the DNA, whereas the V and J calls and clone size are those reported in that table. Across this sample there are some 98,000 clones, with approximately 86% seen only once. The ten largest account for approximately 10% of the sample.

The TCR was taken from a man between 65 and 85 years old with active or convalescent COVID-19. Sequencing was carried out using peripheral blood. The rearranged chain carries TRBV11-2 and TRBJ2-2, and perhaps TRBD1 as D gene, on 6 matching bases. CDR3 sequence: CASSRGTLANTGELFF. In nucleotides, the sequence is TGTGCCAGCAGCAGGGGGACGCTCGCGAACACCGGGGAGCTGTTTTTT.